The clone carrying this T cell receptor beta chain was counted once. Its antigen is as yet unknown. This sample is part of a study of shared clonotypes between healthy human individuals. As for the study in general: The composition of the donors was a couple of women and a few men aged 18 to 49.

Sorted-subset replicate PCR reactions contained 200 to 250 ng DNA, corresponding to about 30,000 T cell genomes. Only in-frame clones appear in the TCRdb table, and some are missing; sequencing was by immunoSEQ multiplex PCR. The sample holds around 2.5 million clones; approximately 94% are singletons and the top ten take around 0.4%. Findings and caveats of the study: Generally, estimated richness proved larger in naive subsets than it did in memory subsets. Owing to a small donor count, the genetic and exposure-history diversity represented was limited.

CDR1 is SGHTA, CDR2 FQGNSA, per germline. The CDR3 is 14 amino acids. The ends lost 8 bases at V and 2 bases at J; junction bases unmatched: 6. The receptor was isolated from a man aged 18 to 30 in good health. Some clones in this sample may be carry-over from other donors' samples. The chain joins TRBV7-2 to TRBJ2-3, with 8 nucleotides matching TRBD2. Sequencing was done on a sample of naive CD4+ T cells from PBMCs. The subset here: CD45RA+ positively selected. The DNA of the CDR3 is TGTGCCAGCGGGCAGCGGGAGTTCACAGATACGCAGTATTTT. It translates to CASGQREFTDTQYF. Full variable domain (outside the CDR3, taken from reference TRBV7-2 and TRBJ2-3): GAGVSQSPSNKVTEKGKDVELRCDPISGHTALYWYRQSLGQGLEFLIYFQGNSAPDKSGLPSDRFSAERTGGSVSTLTIQRTQQEDSAVYLCASGQREFTDTQYFGPGTRLTVL.